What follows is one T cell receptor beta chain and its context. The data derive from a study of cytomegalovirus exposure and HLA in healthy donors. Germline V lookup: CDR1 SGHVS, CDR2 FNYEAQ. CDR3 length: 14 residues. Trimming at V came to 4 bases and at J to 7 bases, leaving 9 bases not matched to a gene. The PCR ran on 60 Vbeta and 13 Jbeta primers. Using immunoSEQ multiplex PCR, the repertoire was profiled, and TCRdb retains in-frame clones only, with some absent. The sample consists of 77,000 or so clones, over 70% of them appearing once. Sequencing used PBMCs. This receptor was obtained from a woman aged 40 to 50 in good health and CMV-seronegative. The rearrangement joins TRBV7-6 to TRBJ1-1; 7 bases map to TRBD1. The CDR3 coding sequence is TGTGCCAGCAGCTACAGCCCCGGGACAGATGAAGCTTTCTTT. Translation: CASSYSPGTDEAFF.